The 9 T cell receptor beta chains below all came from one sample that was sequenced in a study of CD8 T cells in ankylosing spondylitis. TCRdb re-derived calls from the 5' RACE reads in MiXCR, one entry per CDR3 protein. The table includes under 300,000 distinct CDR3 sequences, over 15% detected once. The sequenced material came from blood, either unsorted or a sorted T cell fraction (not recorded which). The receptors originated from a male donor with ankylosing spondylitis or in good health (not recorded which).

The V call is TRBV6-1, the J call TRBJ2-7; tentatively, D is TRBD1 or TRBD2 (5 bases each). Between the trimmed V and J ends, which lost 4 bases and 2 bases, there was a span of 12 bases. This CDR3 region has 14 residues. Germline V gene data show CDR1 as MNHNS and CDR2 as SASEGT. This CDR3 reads CASSATPGPYEQYF. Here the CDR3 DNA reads TGTGCCAGCAGTGCCACCCCGGGACCCTACGAGCAGTACTTC.

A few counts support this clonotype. CDR3 in DNA: TGTGCCAGCAGCTACCGGGACAGGGTTAGCAAAGTAGTGTACGAGCAGTACTTC. Its protein product is CASSYRDRVSKVVYEQYF. The chain combines TRBV11-2 with TRBJ2-7; 9 positions match TRBD1. This CDR3 region has 18 residues. V lost 4 bases, J lost 4 bases, and 17 bases stayed unmatched. Per the germline V gene, CDR1 is SGHAT and CDR2 is FQNNGV.

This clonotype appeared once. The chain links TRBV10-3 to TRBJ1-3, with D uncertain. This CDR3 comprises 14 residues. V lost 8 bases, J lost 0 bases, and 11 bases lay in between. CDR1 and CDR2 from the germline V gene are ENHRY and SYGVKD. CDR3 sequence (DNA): TGTGCCATCGGAGGCAGCCTCTCTGGAAACACCATATATTTT. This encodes CAIGGSLSGNTIYF.

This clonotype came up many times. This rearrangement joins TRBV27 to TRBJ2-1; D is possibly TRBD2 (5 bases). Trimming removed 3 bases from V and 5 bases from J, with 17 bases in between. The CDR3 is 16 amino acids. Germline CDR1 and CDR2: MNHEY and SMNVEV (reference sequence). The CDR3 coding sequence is TGTGCCAGCAGTTTCTCCCAGCTGGCGGGTAACAATGAGCAGTTCTTC. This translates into CASSFSQLAGNNEQFF.

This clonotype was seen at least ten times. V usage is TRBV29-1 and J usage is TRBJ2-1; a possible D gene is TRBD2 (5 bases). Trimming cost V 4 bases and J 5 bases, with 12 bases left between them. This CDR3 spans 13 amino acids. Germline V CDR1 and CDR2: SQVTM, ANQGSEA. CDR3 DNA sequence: TGCAGCGTTGTTCGGGGAGCGAACAATGAGCAGTTCTTC. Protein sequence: CSVVRGANNEQFF.

CDR3 coding DNA: TGCGCCAGCAGTTTAGTAGGGTGGAATGAGCAGTTCTTC. Translation: CASSLVGWNEQFF. V usage is TRBV10-1 and J usage is TRBJ2-1, with D uncertain. Trimming took off 5 bases at V and 7 bases at J, with 12 bases between the two ends. Germline V gene lookup returns CDR1 WNHNN and CDR2 SYGVQD (reference sequence). There are 13 residues in the CDR3.

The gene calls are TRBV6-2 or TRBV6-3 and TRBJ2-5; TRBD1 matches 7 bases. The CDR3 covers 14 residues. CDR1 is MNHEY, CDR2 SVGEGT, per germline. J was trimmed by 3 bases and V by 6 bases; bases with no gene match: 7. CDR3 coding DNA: TGTGCCAGCAGACCCCGGACAGGTGAAGAGACCCAGTACTTC. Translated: CASRPRTGEETQYF.

The CDR3 DNA is TGTGCCAGCAGCTTAACCAGCGAGCAGTACTTC. Its translation is CASSLTSEQYF. This sequence joins TRBV11-2 and TRBJ2-7; D remains unclear. Looked up from germline, CDR1 is SGHAT and CDR2 is FQNNGV. Trimming stripped 2 bases from V and 6 bases from J, with 5 bases between. CDR3 length: 11 amino acids.

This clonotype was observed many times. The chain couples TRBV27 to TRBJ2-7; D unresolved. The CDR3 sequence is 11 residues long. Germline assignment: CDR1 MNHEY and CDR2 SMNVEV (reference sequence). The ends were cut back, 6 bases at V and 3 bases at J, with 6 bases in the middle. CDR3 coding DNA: TGTGCCAGCAGAGGGTTCTACGAGCAGTACTTC. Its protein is CASRGFYEQYF.